This T cell receptor beta chain was observed in a study of blood T cell repertoires in COVID-19. Study-wide background: PBMCs, B-cell-depleted T cells, or T cells were the source of the cDNA or gDNA that made up the material.

This CDR3 region has 16 residues. The assay was immunoSEQ multiplex PCR, and TCRdb's table has in-frame clones only and misses some. The table shows about 400,000 clones, with 88% occurring only once. The sequence derives from a woman aged 30 to 39 with acute COVID-19. The J gene is TRBJ1-2, the V gene TRBV21-1; TRBD1 is the table's D call and was not checked against the DNA. TRBV21-1 counts as a pseudogene. Sequenced sample: PBMCs or T cells enriched from blood (not recorded which). In DNA, the CDR3 is TGTGCCAGCAGCAAGGGGACAGGGTGTTCTTCCTATGGCTACACCTTC. Translating gives CASSKGTGCSSYGYTF.